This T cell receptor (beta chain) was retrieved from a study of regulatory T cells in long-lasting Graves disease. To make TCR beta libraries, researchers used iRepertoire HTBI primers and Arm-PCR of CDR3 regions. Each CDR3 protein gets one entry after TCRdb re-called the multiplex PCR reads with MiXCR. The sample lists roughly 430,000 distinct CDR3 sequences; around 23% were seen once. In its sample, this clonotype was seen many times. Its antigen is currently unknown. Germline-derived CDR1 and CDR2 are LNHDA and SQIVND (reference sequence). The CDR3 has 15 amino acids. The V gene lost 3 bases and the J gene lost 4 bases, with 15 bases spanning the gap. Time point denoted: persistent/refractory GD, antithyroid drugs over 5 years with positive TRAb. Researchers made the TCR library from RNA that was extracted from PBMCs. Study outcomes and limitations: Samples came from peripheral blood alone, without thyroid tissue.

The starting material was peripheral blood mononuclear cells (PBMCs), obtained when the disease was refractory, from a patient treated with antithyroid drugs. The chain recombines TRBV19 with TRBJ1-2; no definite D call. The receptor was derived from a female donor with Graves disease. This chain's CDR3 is CASSISASNPYGYTF. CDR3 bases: TGTGCCAGTAGTATCTCGGCCTCCAATCCCTATGGCTACACCTTC.